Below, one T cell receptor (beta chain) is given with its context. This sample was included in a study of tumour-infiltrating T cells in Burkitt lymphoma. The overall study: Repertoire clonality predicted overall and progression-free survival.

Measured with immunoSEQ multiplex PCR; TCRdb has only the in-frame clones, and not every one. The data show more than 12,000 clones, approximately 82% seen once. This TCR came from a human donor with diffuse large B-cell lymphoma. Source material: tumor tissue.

CDR3 coding DNA: TGTGCCAGTGTGGGGCGGGGCTGGGAGCTGTTTTTT. It translates to CASVGRGWELFF. V is TRBV19 and J is TRBJ2-2; the D gene is possibly TRBD2 (6 bases). V shed 8 bases and J shed 9 bases, with 13 bases lying between them. Germline V gives CDR1 LNHDA, CDR2 SQIVND (reference sequence). The CDR3 has 12 residues.